This TCR beta chain is drawn from a study of cytomegalovirus exposure and HLA in healthy donors. The ends lost 10 bases at V and 8 bases at J; junction bases unmatched: 13. The CDR3 is 14 residues long. Germline V CDR1 and CDR2: MNHEY, SMNVEV (reference sequence). Primers: 60 Vbeta forward and 13 Jbeta reverse. Profiling relied on immunoSEQ multiplex PCR, and the TCRdb table lists in-frame clones only, not all of them. The table has more than 90,000 clones, approximately 60% seen once. V and J are TRBV27 and TRBJ2-3, with 9 bases that match TRBD1. This TCR was recovered from a woman in her twenties or thirties in good health and CMV-seronegative. Sequenced sample: PBMCs. The CDR3 spells CAKPGTGRRSTQYF. The DNA of the CDR3 is TGTGCCAAACCCGGGACAGGGAGGCGTAGTACGCAGTATTTT.